A selection of T cell receptor beta chains follows, all from one sample in a study of blood T cell repertoires in COVID-19. Assay used: immunoSEQ multiplex PCR; TCRdb lists only in-frame clones, some missing. The sample has fewer than 250,000 clones; approximately 85% are singletons. Sequencing was carried out using PBMCs or T cells enriched from blood (not recorded which). The receptors were gathered from a woman in her 50s who had recovered from COVID-19. Both conserved end residues are part of each CDR3. The D gene is left open where the match is weak. Some rows mark clone size as missing; the rest say once, few, many or name a class of expanded clone.

>TRBJ1-2|few|NA|TRBV2
CASSATGLNYGYTF
TGTGCCAGCAGCGCGACAGGTCTTAACTATGGCTACACCTTC
>TRBJ1-1|NA|NA|TRBV6-5
CASSYRGSRTNTEAFF
TGTGCCAGCAGTTACCGCGGGTCCCGGACGAACACTGAAGCTTTCTTT
>TRBJ2-5|NA|TRBD2|TRBV7-2
CASSFTGLAGKETQYF
TGTGCCAGCAGCTTCACGGGACTAGCGGGAAAAGAGACCCAGTACTTC
>TRBJ2-7|NA|NA|TRBV11-3
CASNDRSSYEQYF
TGTGCCAGCAACGACAGGAGTTCCTACGAGCAGTACTTC
>TRBJ1-2|NA|TRBD1|TRBV19
CASSPSTGRSLYGYTF
TGTGCCAGTAGTCCTTCGACAGGGCGGTCTCTCTATGGCTACACCTTC
>TRBJ2-5|NA|TRBD2|TRBV30
CASRTSGGAGQTQYF
TGTGCCTCCCGGACTAGCGGGGGGGCTGGCCAGACCCAGTACTTC
>TRBJ1-4|NA|TRBD1|TRBV30
CAGNTGDGEKLFF
TGTGCCGGGAACACAGGGGATGGTGAAAAACTGTTTTTT
>TRBJ2-7|NA|TRBD1|TRBV14
CASSQDYGQGAYEQYF
TGTGCCAGCAGCCAAGATTACGGACAGGGGGCCTACGAGCAGTACTTC
>TRBJ1-2|NA|NA|TRBV27
CASSTRTNYGYTF
TGTGCCAGCAGTACCCGGACAAACTATGGCTACACCTTC
>TRBJ2-7|NA|TRBD1|TRBV2
CASREPGQGSYEQYF
TGTGCCAGCAGGGAGCCGGGACAGGGCTCCTACGAGCAGTACTTC